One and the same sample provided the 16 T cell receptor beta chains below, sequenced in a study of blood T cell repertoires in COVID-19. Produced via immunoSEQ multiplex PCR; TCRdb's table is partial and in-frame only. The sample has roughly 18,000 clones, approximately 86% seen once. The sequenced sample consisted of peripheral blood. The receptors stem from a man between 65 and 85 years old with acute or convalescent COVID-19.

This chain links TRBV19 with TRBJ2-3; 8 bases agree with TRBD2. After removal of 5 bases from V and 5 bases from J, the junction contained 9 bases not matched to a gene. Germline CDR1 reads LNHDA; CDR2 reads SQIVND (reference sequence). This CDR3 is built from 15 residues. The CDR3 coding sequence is TGTGCCAGTAGTCCCTTAGCGGGATTAGGAGATACGCAGTATTTT. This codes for CASSPLAGLGDTQYF. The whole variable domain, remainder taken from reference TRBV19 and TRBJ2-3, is DGGITQSPKYLFRKEGQNVTLSCEQNLNHDAMYWYRQDPGQGLRLIYYSQIVNDFQKGDIAEGYSVSREKKESFPLTVTSAQKNPTAFYLCASSPLAGLGDTQYFGPGTRLTVL.

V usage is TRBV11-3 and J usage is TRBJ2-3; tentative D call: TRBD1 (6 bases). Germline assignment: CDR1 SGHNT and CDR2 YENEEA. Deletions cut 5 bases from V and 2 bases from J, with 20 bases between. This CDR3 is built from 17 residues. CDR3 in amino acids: CASSPSQGFGATDTQYF. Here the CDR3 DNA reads TGTGCCAGCAGCCCATCTCAGGGGTTTGGGGCCACAGATACGCAGTATTTT.

DNA for the CDR3: TGTGCCAGCTCACCAGACAGACTTAATGAAAAACTGTTTTTT. Translating gives CASSPDRLNEKLFF. The gene calls are TRBV18 and TRBJ1-4; D is perhaps TRBD1 (5 bases). Trimming shortened V by 2 bases and J by 4 bases, and 8 bases separated the two germline ends. Germline values: CDR1 KGHSH, CDR2 LQKENI. This CDR3 region has 14 residues.

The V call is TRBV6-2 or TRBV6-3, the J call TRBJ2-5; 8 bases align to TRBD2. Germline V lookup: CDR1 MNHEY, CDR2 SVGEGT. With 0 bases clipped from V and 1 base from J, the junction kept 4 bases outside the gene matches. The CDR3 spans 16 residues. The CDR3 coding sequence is TGTGCCAGCAGTTACTCTAGCGGGGCCTTCCAAGAGACCCAGTACTTC. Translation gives CASSYSSGAFQETQYF.

The CDR3 DNA reads as TGTGCCAGCAGTTCGCAACAGGGGGGATGGCACGAGCAGTACTTC. It encodes CASSSQQGGWHEQYF. The chain uses TRBV28 and TRBJ2-7; 8 nucleotides align to TRBD1. V dropped 4 bases and J dropped 5; count of bases not matched to a gene: 10. Germline V gene sequence: CDR1 MDHEN, CDR2 SYDVKM. This CDR3 is 15 amino acids long.

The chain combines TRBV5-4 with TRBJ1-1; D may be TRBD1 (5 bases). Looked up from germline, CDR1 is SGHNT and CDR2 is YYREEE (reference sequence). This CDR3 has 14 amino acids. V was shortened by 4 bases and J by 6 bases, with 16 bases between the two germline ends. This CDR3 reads CASSPRDLGPEAFF. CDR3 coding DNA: TGTGCCAGCAGCCCCCGGGACTTGGGACCTGAAGCTTTCTTT.

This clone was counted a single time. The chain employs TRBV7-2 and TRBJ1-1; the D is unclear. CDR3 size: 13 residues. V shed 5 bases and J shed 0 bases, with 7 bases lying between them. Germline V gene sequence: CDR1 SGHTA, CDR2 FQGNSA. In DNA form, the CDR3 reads TGTGCCAGCAGCACAACAGTGAACACTGAAGCTTTCTTT. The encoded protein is CASSTTVNTEAFF.

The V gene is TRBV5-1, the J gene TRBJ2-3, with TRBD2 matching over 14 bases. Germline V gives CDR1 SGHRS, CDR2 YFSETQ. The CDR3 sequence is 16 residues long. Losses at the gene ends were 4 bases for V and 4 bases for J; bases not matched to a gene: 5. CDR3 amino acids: CASSPGTSGSPDTQYF. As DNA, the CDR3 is TGCGCCAGCAGCCCCGGGACTAGCGGGAGCCCAGATACGCAGTATTTT.

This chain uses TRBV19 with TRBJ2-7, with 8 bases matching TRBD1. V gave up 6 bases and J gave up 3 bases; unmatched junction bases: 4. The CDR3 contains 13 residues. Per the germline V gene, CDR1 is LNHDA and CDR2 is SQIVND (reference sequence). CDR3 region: CASRETGGYEQYF. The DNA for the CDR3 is TGTGCCAGTAGGGAAACAGGGGGCTACGAGCAGTACTTC.

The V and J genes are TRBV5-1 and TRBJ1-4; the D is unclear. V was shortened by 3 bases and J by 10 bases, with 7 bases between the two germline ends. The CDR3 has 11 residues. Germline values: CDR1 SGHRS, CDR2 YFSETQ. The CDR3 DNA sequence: TGCGCCAGCAGCTCGGAGGGAAAACTGTTTTTT. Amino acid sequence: CASSSEGKLFF.

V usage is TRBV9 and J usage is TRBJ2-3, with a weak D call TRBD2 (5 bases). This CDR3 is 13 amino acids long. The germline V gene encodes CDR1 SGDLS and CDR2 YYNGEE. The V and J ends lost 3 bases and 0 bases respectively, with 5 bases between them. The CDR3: CASSGTSTDTQYF. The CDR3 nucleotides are TGTGCCAGCAGCGGGACTAGCACAGATACGCAGTATTTT. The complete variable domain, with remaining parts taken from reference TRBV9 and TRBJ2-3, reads DSGVTQTPKHLITATGQRVTLRCSPRSGDLSVYWYQQSLDQGLQFLIQYYNGEERAKGNILERFSAQQFPDLHSELNLSSLELGDSALYFCASSGTSTDTQYFGPGTRLTVL.

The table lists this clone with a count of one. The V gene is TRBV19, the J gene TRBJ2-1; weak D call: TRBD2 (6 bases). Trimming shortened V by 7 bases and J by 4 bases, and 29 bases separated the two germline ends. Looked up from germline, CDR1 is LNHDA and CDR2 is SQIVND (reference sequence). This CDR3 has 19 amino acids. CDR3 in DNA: TGTGCCAGTATAGGGTTGCAGGAAACTGCGGGACGGCTTTACAATGAGCAGTTCTTC. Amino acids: CASIGLQETAGRLYNEQFF.

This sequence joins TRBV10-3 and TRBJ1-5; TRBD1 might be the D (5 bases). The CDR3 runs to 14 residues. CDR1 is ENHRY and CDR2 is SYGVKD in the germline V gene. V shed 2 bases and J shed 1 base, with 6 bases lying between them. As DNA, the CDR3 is TGTGCCATCAGTGAGACAGGAAGCAATCAGCCCCAGCATTTT. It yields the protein CAISETGSNQPQHF.

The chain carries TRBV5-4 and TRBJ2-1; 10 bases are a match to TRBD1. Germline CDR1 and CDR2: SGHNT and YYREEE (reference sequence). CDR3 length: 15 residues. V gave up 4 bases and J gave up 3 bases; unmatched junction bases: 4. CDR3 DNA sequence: TGTGCCAGCAGCGCCCGGGACAGGGGCTACAATGAGCAGTTCTTC. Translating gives CASSARDRGYNEQFF.

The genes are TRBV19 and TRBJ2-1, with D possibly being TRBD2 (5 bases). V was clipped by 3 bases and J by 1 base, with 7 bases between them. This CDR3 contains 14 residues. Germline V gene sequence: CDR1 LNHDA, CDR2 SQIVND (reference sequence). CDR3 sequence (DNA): TGTGCCAGTAGTATCTCGGGGTCCTACAATGAGCAGTTCTTC. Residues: CASSISGSYNEQFF.

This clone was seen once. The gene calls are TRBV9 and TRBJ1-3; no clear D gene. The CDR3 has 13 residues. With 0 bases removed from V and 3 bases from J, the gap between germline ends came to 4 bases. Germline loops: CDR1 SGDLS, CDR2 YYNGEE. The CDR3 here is CASSVELGNTIYF. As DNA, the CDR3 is TGTGCCAGCAGCGTAGAACTTGGAAACACCATATATTTT.